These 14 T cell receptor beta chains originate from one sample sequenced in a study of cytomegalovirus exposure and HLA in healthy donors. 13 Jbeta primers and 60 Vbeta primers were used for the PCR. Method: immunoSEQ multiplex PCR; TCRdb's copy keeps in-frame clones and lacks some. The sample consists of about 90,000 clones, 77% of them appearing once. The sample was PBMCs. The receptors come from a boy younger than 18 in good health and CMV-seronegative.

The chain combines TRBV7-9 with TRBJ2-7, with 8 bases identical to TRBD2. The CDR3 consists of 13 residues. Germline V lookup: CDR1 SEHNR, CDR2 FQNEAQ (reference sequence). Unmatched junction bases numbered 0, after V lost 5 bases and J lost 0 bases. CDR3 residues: CASSSGSSYEQYF. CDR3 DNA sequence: TGTGCCAGCAGCAGCGGGAGCTCCTACGAGCAGTACTTC.

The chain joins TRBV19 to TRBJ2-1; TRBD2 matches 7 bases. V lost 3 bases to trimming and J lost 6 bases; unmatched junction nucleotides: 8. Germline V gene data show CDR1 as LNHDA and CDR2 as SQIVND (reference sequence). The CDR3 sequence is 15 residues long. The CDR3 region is CASSIMRLAVNEQFF. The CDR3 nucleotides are TGTGCCAGTAGTATTATGAGACTAGCCGTCAATGAGCAGTTCTTC.

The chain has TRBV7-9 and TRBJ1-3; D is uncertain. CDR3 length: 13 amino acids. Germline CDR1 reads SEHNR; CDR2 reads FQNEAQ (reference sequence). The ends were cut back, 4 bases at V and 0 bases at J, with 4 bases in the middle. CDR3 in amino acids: CASSSRSGNTIYF. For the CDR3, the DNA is TGTGCCAGCAGCTCCCGCTCTGGAAACACCATATATTTT.

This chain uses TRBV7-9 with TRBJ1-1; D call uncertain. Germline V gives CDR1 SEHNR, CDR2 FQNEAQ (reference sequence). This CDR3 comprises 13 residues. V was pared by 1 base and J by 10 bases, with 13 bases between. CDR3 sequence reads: CASSLGGDSRAFF. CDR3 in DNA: TGTGCCAGCAGCTTAGGAGGCGATTCTAGAGCTTTCTTT.

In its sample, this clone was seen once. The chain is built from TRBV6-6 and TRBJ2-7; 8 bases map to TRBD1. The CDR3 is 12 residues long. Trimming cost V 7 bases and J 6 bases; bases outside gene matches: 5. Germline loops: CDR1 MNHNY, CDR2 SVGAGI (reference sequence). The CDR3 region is CASNPGGGEQYF. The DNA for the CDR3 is TGTGCCAGCAACCCAGGGGGCGGCGAGCAGTACTTC.

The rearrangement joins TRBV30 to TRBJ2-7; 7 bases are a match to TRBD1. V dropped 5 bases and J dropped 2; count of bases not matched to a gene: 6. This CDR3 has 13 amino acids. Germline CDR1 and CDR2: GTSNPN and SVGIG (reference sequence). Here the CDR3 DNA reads TGTGCCTGGGATACCGGACAGGCCTACGAGCAGTACTTC. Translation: CAWDTGQAYEQYF.

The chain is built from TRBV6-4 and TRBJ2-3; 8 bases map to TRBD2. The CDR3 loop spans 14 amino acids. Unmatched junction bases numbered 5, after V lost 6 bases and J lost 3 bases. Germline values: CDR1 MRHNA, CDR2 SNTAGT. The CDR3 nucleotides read TGTGCCAGCAGCCACACGGGGGGGACAGATACGCAGTATTTT. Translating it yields CASSHTGGTDTQYF.

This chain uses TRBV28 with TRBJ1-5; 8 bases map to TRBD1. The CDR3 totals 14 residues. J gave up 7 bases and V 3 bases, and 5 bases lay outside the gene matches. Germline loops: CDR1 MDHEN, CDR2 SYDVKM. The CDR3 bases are TGTGCCAGCAGTTTGGGACAGGTGAGACAGCCCCAGCATTTT. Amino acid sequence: CASSLGQVRQPQHF. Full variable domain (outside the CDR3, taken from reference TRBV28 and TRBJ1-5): DVKVTQSSRYLVKRTGEKVFLECVQDMDHENMFWYRQDPGLGLRLIYFSYDVKMKEKGDIPEGYSVSREKKERFSLILESASTNQTSMYLCASSLGQVRQPQHFGDGTRLSIL.

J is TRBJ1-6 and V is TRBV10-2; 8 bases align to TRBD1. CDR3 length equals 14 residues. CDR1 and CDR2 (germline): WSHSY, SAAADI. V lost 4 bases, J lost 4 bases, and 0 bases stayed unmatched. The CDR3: CASSGTGYNSPLHF. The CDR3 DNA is TGCGCCAGCAGTGGGACAGGGTATAATTCACCCCTCCACTTT.

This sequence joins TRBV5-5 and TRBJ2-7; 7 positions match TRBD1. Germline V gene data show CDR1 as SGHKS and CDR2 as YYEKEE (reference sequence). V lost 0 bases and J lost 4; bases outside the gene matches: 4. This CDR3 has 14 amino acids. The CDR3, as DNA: TGTGCCAGCAGCTTGGGACAGGGCTTTTACGAGCAGTACTTC. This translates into CASSLGQGFYEQYF.

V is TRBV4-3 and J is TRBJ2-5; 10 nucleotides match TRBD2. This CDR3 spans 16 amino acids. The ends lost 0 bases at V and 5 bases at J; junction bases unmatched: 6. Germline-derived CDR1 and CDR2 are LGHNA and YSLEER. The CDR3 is CASSQELAGFSETQYF. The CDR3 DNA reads TGCGCCAGCAGCCAAGAACTAGCGGGGTTCTCGGAGACCCAGTACTTC.

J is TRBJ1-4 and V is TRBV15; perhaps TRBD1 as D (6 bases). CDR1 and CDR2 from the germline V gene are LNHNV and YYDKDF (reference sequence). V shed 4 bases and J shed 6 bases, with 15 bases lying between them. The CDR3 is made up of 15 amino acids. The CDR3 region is CATSIGLRGDEKLFF. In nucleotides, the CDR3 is TGTGCCACCAGCATAGGACTCAGGGGTGATGAAAAACTGTTTTTT.

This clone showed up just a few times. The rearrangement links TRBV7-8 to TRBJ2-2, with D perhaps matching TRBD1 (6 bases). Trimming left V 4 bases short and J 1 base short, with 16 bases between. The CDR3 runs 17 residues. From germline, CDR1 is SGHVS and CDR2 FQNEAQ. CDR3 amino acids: CASSWIARQVNTGELFF. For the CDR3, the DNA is TGTGCCAGCAGCTGGATTGCGCGACAGGTGAACACCGGGGAGCTGTTTTTT.

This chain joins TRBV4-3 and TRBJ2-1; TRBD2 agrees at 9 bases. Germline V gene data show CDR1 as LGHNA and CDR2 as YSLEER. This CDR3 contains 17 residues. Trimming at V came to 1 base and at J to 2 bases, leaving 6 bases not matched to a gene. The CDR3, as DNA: TGCGCCAGCAGCCAAGGATCCGCGGGGGGGCCCTACAATGAGCAGTTCTTC. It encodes CASSQGSAGGPYNEQFF.